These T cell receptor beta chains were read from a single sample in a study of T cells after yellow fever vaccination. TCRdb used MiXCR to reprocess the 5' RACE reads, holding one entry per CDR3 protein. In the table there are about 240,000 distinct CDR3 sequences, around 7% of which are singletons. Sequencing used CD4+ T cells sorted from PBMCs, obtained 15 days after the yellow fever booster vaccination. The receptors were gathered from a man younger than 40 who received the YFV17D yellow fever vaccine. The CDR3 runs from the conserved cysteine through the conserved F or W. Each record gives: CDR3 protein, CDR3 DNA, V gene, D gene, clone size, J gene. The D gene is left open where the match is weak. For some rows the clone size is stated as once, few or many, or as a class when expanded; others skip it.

CDR3 protein: CAISELGEGQNEQFF
CDR3 DNA: TGTGCCATCAGTGAGTTGGGGGAGGGCCAGAATGAGCAGTTCTTC
V gene: TRBV10-3
D gene: TRBD2
clone size: many
J gene: TRBJ2-1

CDR3 protein: CASSWGRITLGQETQYF
CDR3 DNA: TGCGCCAGCAGCTGGGGACGGATTACCCTGGGGCAAGAGACCCAGTACTTC
V gene: TRBV5-1
D gene: .
clone size: few
J gene: TRBJ2-5

CDR3 protein: CASRLTSGRDSRQFF
CDR3 DNA: TGTGCCAGCAGACTGACAAGCGGGAGAGACAGTAGGCAGTTCTTC
V gene: TRBV28
D gene: TRBD2
clone size: many
J gene: TRBJ2-1

CDR3 protein: CASSPTFSGTDTQYF
CDR3 DNA: TGTGCCAGCAGCCCAACATTTTCGGGCACAGATACGCAGTATTTT
V gene: TRBV7-9
D gene: .
clone size: few
J gene: TRBJ2-3

CDR3 protein: CASSLVGHDSGEQYF
CDR3 DNA: TGCGCCAGCAGCTTGGTGGGCCATGACAGTGGCGAGCAGTACTTC
V gene: TRBV5-1
D gene: .
clone size: many
J gene: TRBJ2-7

CDR3 protein: CSARDGRRGVDTQYF
CDR3 DNA: TGCAGTGCTAGAGACGGGCGGAGAGGAGTAGATACGCAGTATTTT
V gene: TRBV20-1
D gene: .
clone size: many
J gene: TRBJ2-3

CDR3 protein: CASSTRTGVQETQYF
CDR3 DNA: TGTGCCAGCAGCACACGGACAGGGGTACAAGAGACCCAGTACTTC
V gene: TRBV7-2
D gene: TRBD1
clone size: .
J gene: TRBJ2-5

CDR3 protein: CASSLNRGEAFF
CDR3 DNA: TGTGCCAGCAGCTTAAACAGGGGTGAAGCTTTCTTT
V gene: TRBV5-5
D gene: TRBD1
clone size: few
J gene: TRBJ1-1

CDR3 protein: CASSLDGRTEQFF
CDR3 DNA: TGTGCCAGCAGCTTAGACGGTAGGACAGAGCAGTTCTTC
V gene: TRBV7-3
D gene: .
clone size: .
J gene: TRBJ2-1

CDR3 protein: CASRAGETSFTGELFF
CDR3 DNA: TGTGCCAGCCGAGCGGGAGAGACTTCTTTCACCGGGGAGCTGTTTTTT
V gene: TRBV6-1
D gene: TRBD2
clone size: .
J gene: TRBJ2-2

CDR3 protein: CASSRGTSYEQYF
CDR3 DNA: TGTGCCAGCAGCCGCGGGACTAGCTACGAGCAGTACTTC
V gene: TRBV14
D gene: TRBD2
clone size: many
J gene: TRBJ2-7

CDR3 protein: CSAVSGETQYF
CDR3 DNA: TGCAGTGCCGTTAGTGGGGAGACCCAGTACTTC
V gene: TRBV20-1
D gene: .
clone size: .
J gene: TRBJ2-5

CDR3 protein: CASSALAGGPGEQFF
CDR3 DNA: TGTGCCAGTAGTGCCCTAGCGGGAGGGCCGGGTGAGCAGTTCTTC
V gene: TRBV19
D gene: TRBD2
clone size: .
J gene: TRBJ2-1

CDR3 protein: CATTGSPEVSQYF
CDR3 DNA: TGTGCGACTACAGGTTCTCCTGAAGTGTCGCAGTATTTT
V gene: TRBV10-3
D gene: .
clone size: many
J gene: TRBJ2-3

CDR3 protein: CTSSEGDVNEQFF
CDR3 DNA: TGCACCAGCAGCGAAGGAGACGTTAATGAGCAGTTCTTC
V gene: TRBV1
D gene: .
clone size: few
J gene: TRBJ2-1

CDR3 protein: CAAGLPNQPQHF
CDR3 DNA: TGTGCCGCGGGACTGCCGAATCAGCCCCAGCATTTT
V gene: TRBV15
D gene: .
clone size: few
J gene: TRBJ1-5

CDR3 protein: CASSLPSGKADTQYF
CDR3 DNA: TGTGCCAGCAGCTTACCTAGCGGGAAGGCAGATACGCAGTATTTT
V gene: TRBV7-2
D gene: TRBD2
clone size: few
J gene: TRBJ2-3

CDR3 protein: CATSGGGQETQYF
CDR3 DNA: TGTGCCACCAGCGGGGGGGGACAAGAGACCCAGTACTTC
V gene: TRBV24-1
D gene: TRBD2
clone size: .
J gene: TRBJ2-5

CDR3 protein: CAGGTGTYNQPQHF
CDR3 DNA: TGTGCCGGGGGCACCGGGACATATAATCAGCCCCAGCATTTT
V gene: TRBV28
D gene: .
clone size: .
J gene: TRBJ1-5

CDR3 protein: CASSSGLAWVKNEQFF
CDR3 DNA: TGTGCCAGCAGCTCGGGACTAGCTTGGGTCAAAAATGAGCAGTTCTTC
V gene: TRBV5-8
D gene: TRBD2
clone size: many
J gene: TRBJ2-1

CDR3 protein: CASSGVTHGTGELFF
CDR3 DNA: TGTGCCAGCAGCGGGGTGACTCACGGCACCGGGGAGCTGTTTTTT
V gene: TRBV7-8
D gene: .
clone size: few
J gene: TRBJ2-2

CDR3 protein: CASTGTGAYEQYF
CDR3 DNA: TGTGCCAGCACCGGGACAGGGGCCTACGAGCAGTACTTC
V gene: TRBV25-1
D gene: TRBD1
clone size: few
J gene: TRBJ2-7

CDR3 protein: CAISASGRADTQYF
CDR3 DNA: TGTGCCATCTCTGCTAGCGGGAGGGCAGATACGCAGTATTTT
V gene: TRBV10-3
D gene: TRBD2
clone size: .
J gene: TRBJ2-3

CDR3 protein: CSSKQGTYEQYF
CDR3 DNA: TGCAGTAGTAAACAAGGCACCTACGAGCAGTACTTC
V gene: TRBV20-1
D gene: .
clone size: many
J gene: TRBJ2-7

CDR3 protein: CASSQGAAAENTGELFF
CDR3 DNA: TGTGCCAGCAGCCAGGGGGCTGCGGCCGAGAACACCGGGGAGCTGTTTTTT
V gene: TRBV7-9
D gene: TRBD1
clone size: many
J gene: TRBJ2-2

CDR3 protein: CAISKTGADNYGYTF
CDR3 DNA: TGTGCCATCAGCAAGACAGGGGCCGATAACTATGGCTACACCTTC
V gene: TRBV10-3
D gene: TRBD1
clone size: few
J gene: TRBJ1-2

CDR3 protein: CASSLDSQNTGELFF
CDR3 DNA: TGTGCCAGCAGTTTGGACAGCCAGAACACCGGGGAGCTGTTTTTT
V gene: TRBV5-4
D gene: .
clone size: few
J gene: TRBJ2-2

CDR3 protein: CASSLDRDKNIQYF
CDR3 DNA: TGCGCCAGCAGCTTGGACAGGGACAAAAACATTCAGTACTTC
V gene: TRBV5-1
D gene: .
clone size: many
J gene: TRBJ2-4

CDR3 protein: CASSYTYGRLGSYNEQFF
CDR3 DNA: TGTGCCAGCAGTTACACCTATGGGCGGCTCGGATCCTACAATGAGCAGTTCTTC
V gene: TRBV6-2/TRBV6-3
D gene: .
clone size: .
J gene: TRBJ2-1

CDR3 protein: CASSNRQGAQGFHYEQYF
CDR3 DNA: TGTGCCAGCAGCAACCGCCAGGGGGCACAGGGTTTTCACTACGAGCAGTACTTC
V gene: TRBV21-1
D gene: .
clone size: few
J gene: TRBJ2-7

CDR3 protein: CASSLGDTPYGYTF
CDR3 DNA: TGTGCCAGCAGCTTAGGGGACACCCCATATGGCTACACCTTC
V gene: TRBV7-2
D gene: .
clone size: few
J gene: TRBJ1-2

CDR3 protein: CSVADKLNTEAFF
CDR3 DNA: TGCAGCGTTGCAGACAAACTGAACACTGAAGCTTTCTTT
V gene: TRBV29-1
D gene: .
clone size: .
J gene: TRBJ1-1

CDR3 protein: CASSGSEAKNIQYF
CDR3 DNA: TGCGCCAGCAGTGGTTCGGAAGCCAAAAACATTCAGTACTTC
V gene: TRBV5-1
D gene: .
clone size: .
J gene: TRBJ2-4

CDR3 protein: CASSPPTSGRPTGELFF
CDR3 DNA: TGTGCCAGCAGCCCCCCGACTAGCGGGAGACCGACCGGGGAGCTGTTTTTT
V gene: TRBV5-4
D gene: TRBD2
clone size: .
J gene: TRBJ2-2

CDR3 protein: CSVIQGKDGYTF
CDR3 DNA: TGCAGCGTAATACAGGGGAAGGATGGCTACACCTTC
V gene: TRBV29-1
D gene: TRBD1
clone size: .
J gene: TRBJ1-2

CDR3 protein: CASSYRGVHGYTF
CDR3 DNA: TGTGCCAGCAGTTACCGGGGAGTTCATGGCTACACCTTC
V gene: TRBV27
D gene: .
clone size: few
J gene: TRBJ1-2

CDR3 protein: CSASQGDSPLHF
CDR3 DNA: TGCAGTGCTAGCCAGGGAGATTCACCCCTCCACTTT
V gene: TRBV20-1
D gene: .
clone size: few
J gene: TRBJ1-6

CDR3 protein: CASSQAAGVTYEQYF
CDR3 DNA: TGCGCCAGCAGCCAAGCGGCCGGGGTAACCTACGAGCAGTACTTC
V gene: TRBV4-3
D gene: .
clone size: few
J gene: TRBJ2-7

CDR3 protein: CSVRGIEIRNEQFF
CDR3 DNA: TGCAGCGTGAGGGGAATAGAGATTCGGAATGAGCAGTTCTTC
V gene: TRBV29-1
D gene: .
clone size: many
J gene: TRBJ2-1

CDR3 protein: CAISEASGVYNEQFF
CDR3 DNA: TGTGCCATCAGTGAGGCTAGCGGGGTCTACAATGAGCAGTTCTTC
V gene: TRBV10-3
D gene: TRBD2
clone size: .
J gene: TRBJ2-1

CDR3 protein: CASSLTGAGENTQYF
CDR3 DNA: TGTGCCAGCTCACTTACGGGAGCGGGAGAAAATACGCAGTATTTT
V gene: TRBV7-2
D gene: TRBD2
clone size: few
J gene: TRBJ2-3

CDR3 protein: CSAPARANTGELFF
CDR3 DNA: TGCAGTGCTCCAGCCAGGGCCAACACCGGGGAGCTGTTTTTT
V gene: TRBV20-1
D gene: .
clone size: .
J gene: TRBJ2-2

CDR3 protein: CASSLQVNSYNEQFF
CDR3 DNA: TGCGCCAGCAGCTTGCAGGTGAACTCCTACAATGAGCAGTTCTTC
V gene: TRBV5-1
D gene: .
clone size: .
J gene: TRBJ2-1

CDR3 protein: CSVDPFGTNNEQFF
CDR3 DNA: TGCAGCGTTGATCCTTTCGGGACCAACAATGAGCAGTTCTTC
V gene: TRBV29-1
D gene: .
clone size: .
J gene: TRBJ2-1

CDR3 protein: CASSPQGVGAYNEQFF
CDR3 DNA: TGTGCCAGCAGCCCGCAGGGGGTTGGGGCCTACAATGAGCAGTTCTTC
V gene: TRBV7-3
D gene: TRBD1
clone size: few
J gene: TRBJ2-1

CDR3 protein: CASSLRLAGGINNEQFF
CDR3 DNA: TGTGCCAGCAGCTTGAGACTAGCGGGGGGTATCAACAATGAGCAGTTCTTC
V gene: TRBV11-2
D gene: TRBD2
clone size: .
J gene: TRBJ2-1

CDR3 protein: CSASFPAGEQYF
CDR3 DNA: TGCAGTGCTAGTTTCCCCGCGGGTGAGCAGTACTTC
V gene: TRBV20-1
D gene: .
clone size: many
J gene: TRBJ2-7

CDR3 protein: CASNVDRTSDFTEAFF
CDR3 DNA: TGTGCCAGCAATGTCGACAGGACCTCAGACTTCACTGAAGCTTTCTTT
V gene: TRBV2
D gene: .
clone size: .
J gene: TRBJ1-1

CDR3 protein: CASSLGAGGINEQFF
CDR3 DNA: TGTGCCAGCAGTTTAGGAGCGGGAGGGATCAATGAGCAGTTCTTC
V gene: TRBV12-3/TRBV12-4
D gene: TRBD2
clone size: many
J gene: TRBJ2-1

CDR3 protein: CASSEDGYNEQFF
CDR3 DNA: TGCGCCAGCAGCGAGGACGGGTACAATGAGCAGTTCTTC
V gene: TRBV5-1
D gene: .
clone size: many
J gene: TRBJ2-1

CDR3 protein: CASSFGAGGELFF
CDR3 DNA: TGTGCCAGCAGCTTCGGGGCTGGCGGGGAGCTGTTTTTT
V gene: TRBV5-4
D gene: .
clone size: once
J gene: TRBJ2-2

CDR3 protein: CASSPTRGQETQYF
CDR3 DNA: TGTGCCAGCAGCCCCACGAGGGGACAAGAGACCCAGTACTTC
V gene: TRBV11-3
D gene: .
clone size: .
J gene: TRBJ2-5

CDR3 protein: CAWSAGLAGAGELFF
CDR3 DNA: TGTGCCTGGAGTGCGGGACTAGCGGGAGCCGGGGAGCTGTTTTTT
V gene: TRBV30
D gene: TRBD2
clone size: few
J gene: TRBJ2-2

CDR3 protein: CSARNLNEQFF
CDR3 DNA: TGCAGTGCTAGGAACCTTAATGAGCAGTTCTTC
V gene: TRBV20-1
D gene: .
clone size: .
J gene: TRBJ2-1

CDR3 protein: CSTSRRDSSTMNTEAFF
CDR3 DNA: TGCAGCACAAGCCGCCGCGACAGCTCCACAATGAACACTGAAGCTTTCTTT
V gene: TRBV29-1
D gene: .
clone size: few
J gene: TRBJ1-1

CDR3 protein: CAEGGRVNTEAFF
CDR3 DNA: TGTGCCGAGGGGGGCAGGGTGAACACTGAAGCTTTCTTT
V gene: TRBV30
D gene: .
clone size: few
J gene: TRBJ1-1

CDR3 protein: CASSFWRSGANVLTF
CDR3 DNA: TGTGCCAGCAGCTTCTGGCGGTCCGGGGCCAACGTCCTGACTTTC
V gene: TRBV7-2
D gene: .
clone size: few
J gene: TRBJ2-6

CDR3 protein: CASSLGSSRGFF
CDR3 DNA: TGCGCCAGCAGCTTGGGGTCTTCCCGAGGGTTCTTC
V gene: TRBV5-1
D gene: .
clone size: many
J gene: TRBJ2-1

CDR3 protein: CAWSRGLEAQHF
CDR3 DNA: TGTGCCTGGAGTAGGGGATTGGAGGCCCAGCATTTT
V gene: TRBV30
D gene: .
clone size: few
J gene: TRBJ1-5

CDR3 protein: CASATSGGYNEQFF
CDR3 DNA: TGTGCCAGCGCCACTAGCGGGGGATACAATGAGCAGTTCTTC
V gene: TRBV3-1
D gene: TRBD2
clone size: .
J gene: TRBJ2-1